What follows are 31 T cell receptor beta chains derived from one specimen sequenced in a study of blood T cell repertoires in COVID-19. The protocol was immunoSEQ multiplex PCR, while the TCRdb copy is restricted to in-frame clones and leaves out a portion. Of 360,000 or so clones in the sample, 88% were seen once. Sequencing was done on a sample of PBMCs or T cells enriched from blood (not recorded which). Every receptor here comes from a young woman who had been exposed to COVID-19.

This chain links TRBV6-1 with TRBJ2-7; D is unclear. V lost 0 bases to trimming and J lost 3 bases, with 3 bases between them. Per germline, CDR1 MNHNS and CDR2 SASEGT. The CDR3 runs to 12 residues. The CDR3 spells CASSEAHYEQYF. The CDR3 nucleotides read TGTGCCAGCAGTGAAGCTCACTACGAGCAGTACTTC.

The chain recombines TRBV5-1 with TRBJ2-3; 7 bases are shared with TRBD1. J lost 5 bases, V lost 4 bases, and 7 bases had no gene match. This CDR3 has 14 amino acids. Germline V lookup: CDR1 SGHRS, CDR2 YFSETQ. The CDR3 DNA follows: TGCGCCAGCAGCGCCACAGGGGCGGAAGATACGCAGTATTTT. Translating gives CASSATGAEDTQYF.

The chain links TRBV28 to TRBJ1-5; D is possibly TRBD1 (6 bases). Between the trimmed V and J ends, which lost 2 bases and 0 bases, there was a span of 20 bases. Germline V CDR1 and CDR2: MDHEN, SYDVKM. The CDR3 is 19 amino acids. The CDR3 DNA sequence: TGTGCCAGCAGTTTAATCCCGGGACACCAAACATATAGCAATCAGCCCCAGCATTTT. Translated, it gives CASSLIPGHQTYSNQPQHF.

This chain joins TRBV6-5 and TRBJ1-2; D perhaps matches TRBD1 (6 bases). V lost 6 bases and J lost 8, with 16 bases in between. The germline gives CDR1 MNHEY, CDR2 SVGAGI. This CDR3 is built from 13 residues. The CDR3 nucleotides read TGTGCCAGCAGCTTACCGGGACACGGGGGCTACACCTTC. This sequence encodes CASSLPGHGGYTF.

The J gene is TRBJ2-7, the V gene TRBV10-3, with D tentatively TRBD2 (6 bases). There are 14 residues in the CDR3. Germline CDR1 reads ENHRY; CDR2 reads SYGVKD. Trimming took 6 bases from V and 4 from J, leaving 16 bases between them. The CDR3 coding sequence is TGTGCCATCAGCCCCTGGGAGGCGCCTTACGAGCAGTACTTC. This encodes CAISPWEAPYEQYF.

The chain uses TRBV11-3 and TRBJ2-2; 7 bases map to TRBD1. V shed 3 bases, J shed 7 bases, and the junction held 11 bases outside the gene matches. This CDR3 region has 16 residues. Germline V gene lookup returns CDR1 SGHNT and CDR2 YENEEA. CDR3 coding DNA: TGTGCCAGCAGCTTTTTACAGGGGCCAGGGGGCGGGGAGCTGTTTTTT. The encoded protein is CASSFLQGPGGGELFF.

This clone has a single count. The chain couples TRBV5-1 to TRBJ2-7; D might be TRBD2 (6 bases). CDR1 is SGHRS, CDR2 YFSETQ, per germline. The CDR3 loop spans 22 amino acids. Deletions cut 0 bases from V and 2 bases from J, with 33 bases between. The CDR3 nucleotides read TGCGCCAGCAGCTTGGGATTCAAAGGTGGGGTGTTTTCGGCGGGAATTACCTACGAGCAGTACTTC. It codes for CASSLGFKGGVFSAGITYEQYF. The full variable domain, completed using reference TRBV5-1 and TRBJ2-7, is KAGVTQTPRYLIKTRGQQVTLSCSPISGHRSVSWYQQTPGQGLQFLFEYFSETQRNKGNFPGRFSGRQFSNSRSEMNVSTLELGDSALYLCASSLGFKGGVFSAGITYEQYFGPGTRLTVT.

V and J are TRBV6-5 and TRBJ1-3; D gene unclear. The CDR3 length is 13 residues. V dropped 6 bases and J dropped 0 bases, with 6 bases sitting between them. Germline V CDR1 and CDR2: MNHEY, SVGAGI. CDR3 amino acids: CASSRYSGNTIYF. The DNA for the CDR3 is TGTGCCAGCAGCAGGTACTCTGGAAACACCATATATTTT.

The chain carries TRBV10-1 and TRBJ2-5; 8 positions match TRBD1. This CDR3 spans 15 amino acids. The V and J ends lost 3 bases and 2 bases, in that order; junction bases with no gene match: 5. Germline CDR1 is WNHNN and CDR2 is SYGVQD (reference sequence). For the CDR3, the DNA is TGCGCCAGCAGTGACCCCGGGACAGGTCAAGAGACCCAGTACTTC. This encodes CASSDPGTGQETQYF.

Here the CDR3 DNA reads TGTGCCAGTAGTAGGGACACTCAAAATCAGCCCCAGCATTTT. This encodes CASSRDTQNQPQHF. The V call is TRBV19, the J call TRBJ1-5, with D perhaps TRBD1 (6 bases). The CDR3 has 14 residues. Trimming pared 4 bases from V and 4 bases from J, leaving 11 bases between. Germline V gene lookup returns CDR1 LNHDA and CDR2 SQIVND (reference sequence).

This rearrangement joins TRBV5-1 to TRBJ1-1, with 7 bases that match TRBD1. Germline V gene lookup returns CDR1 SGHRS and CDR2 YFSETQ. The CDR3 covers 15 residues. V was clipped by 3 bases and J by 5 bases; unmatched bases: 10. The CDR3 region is CASSSRQGRGTEAFF. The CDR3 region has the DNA TGCGCCAGCAGCTCAAGACAGGGAAGGGGAACTGAAGCTTTCTTT.

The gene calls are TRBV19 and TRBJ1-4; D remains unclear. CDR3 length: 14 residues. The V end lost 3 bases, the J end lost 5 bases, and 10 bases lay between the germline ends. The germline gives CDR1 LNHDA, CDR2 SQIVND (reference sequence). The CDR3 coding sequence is TGTGCCAGTAGTATCACATACAGCAATGAAAAACTGTTTTTT. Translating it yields CASSITYSNEKLFF.

Here the CDR3 DNA reads TGTGCCAGCAGCCCTTCCCGGGAGCGCTACAATGAGCAGTTCTTC. Protein product: CASSPSRERYNEQFF. V usage is TRBV3-1 (or the pseudogene TRBV3-2) and J usage is TRBJ2-1; D perhaps matches TRBD2 (6 bases). Germline CDR1 reads LGHDT; CDR2 reads YNNKEL (reference sequence). With 4 bases removed from V and 3 bases from J, the gap between germline ends came to 13 bases. The CDR3 length is 15 residues.

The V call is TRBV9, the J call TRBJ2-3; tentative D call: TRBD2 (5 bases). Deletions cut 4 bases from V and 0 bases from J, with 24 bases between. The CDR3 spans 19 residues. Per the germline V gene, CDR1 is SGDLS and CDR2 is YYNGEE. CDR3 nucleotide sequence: TGTGCCAGCAGCTCCCCCCGGTTGGGAGCAAAGACGAGCACAGATACGCAGTATTTT. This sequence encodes CASSSPRLGAKTSTDTQYF.

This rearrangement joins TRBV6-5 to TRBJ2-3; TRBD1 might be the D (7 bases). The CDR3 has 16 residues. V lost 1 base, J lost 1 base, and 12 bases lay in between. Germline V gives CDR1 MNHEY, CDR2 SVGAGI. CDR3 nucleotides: TGTGCCAGCAGTTACTGGAGGGGGCCTGGCACAGATACGCAGTATTTT. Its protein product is CASSYWRGPGTDTQYF.

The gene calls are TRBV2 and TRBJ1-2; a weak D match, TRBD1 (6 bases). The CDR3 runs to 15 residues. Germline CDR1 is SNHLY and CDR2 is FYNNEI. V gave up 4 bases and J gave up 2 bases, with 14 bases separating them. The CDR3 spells CASSVGVGGNYGYTF. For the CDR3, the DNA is TGTGCCAGCAGTGTGGGGGTAGGGGGAAACTATGGCTACACCTTC.

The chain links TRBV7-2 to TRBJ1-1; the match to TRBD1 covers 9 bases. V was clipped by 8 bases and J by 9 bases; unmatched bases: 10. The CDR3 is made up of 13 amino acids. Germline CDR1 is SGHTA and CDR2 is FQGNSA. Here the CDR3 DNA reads TGTGCCAGCCAAACAGGACAGGGGAATCAAGCTTTCTTT. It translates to CASQTGQGNQAFF.

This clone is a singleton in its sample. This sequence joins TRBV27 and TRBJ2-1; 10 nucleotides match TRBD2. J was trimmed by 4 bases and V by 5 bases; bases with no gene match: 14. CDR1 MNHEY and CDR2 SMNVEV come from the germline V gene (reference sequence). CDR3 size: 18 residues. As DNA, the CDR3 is TGTGCCAGCAGTCCACCCCTCCTACTAGCGGGGAAATACAATGAGCAGTTCTTC. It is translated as CASSPPLLLAGKYNEQFF.

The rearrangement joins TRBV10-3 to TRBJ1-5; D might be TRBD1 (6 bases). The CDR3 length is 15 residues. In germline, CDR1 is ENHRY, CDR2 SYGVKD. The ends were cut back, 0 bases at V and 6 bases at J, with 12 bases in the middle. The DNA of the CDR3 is TGTGCCATCAGTGAGTCTCTTAGGGGGTTTCAGCCCCAGCATTTT. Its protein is CAISESLRGFQPQHF.

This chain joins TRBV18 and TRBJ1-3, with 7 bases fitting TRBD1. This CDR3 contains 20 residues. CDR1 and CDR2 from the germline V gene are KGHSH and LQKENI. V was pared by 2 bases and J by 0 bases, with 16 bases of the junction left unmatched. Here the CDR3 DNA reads TGTGCCAGCTCACCATTTCTCCAGGGGGACGTCCCGGACTCTGGAAACACCATATATTTT. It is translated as CASSPFLQGDVPDSGNTIYF.

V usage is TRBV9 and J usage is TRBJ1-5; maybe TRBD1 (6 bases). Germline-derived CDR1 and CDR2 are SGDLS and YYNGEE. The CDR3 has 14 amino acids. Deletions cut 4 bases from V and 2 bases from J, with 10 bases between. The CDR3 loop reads CASSPGGRNQPQHF. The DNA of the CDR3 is TGTGCCAGCAGCCCCGGGGGGCGCAATCAGCCCCAGCATTTT.

The CDR3 loop reads CATSDQGSNQPQHF. In DNA, the CDR3 is TGTGCCACCAGTGACCAGGGAAGCAATCAGCCCCAGCATTTT. V gene TRBV24-1 combines with J gene TRBJ1-5; maybe TRBD1 (5 bases). This CDR3 is built from 14 residues. V was shortened by 4 bases and J by 1 base, with 7 bases between the two germline ends. Germline CDR1 and CDR2: KGHDR and SFDVKD.

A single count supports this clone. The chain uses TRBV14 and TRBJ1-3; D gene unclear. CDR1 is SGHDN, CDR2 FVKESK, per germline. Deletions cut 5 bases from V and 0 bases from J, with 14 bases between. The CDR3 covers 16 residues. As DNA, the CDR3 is TGTGCCAGCAGCTTTTCGACGGACTACTCTGGAAACACCATATATTTT. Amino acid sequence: CASSFSTDYSGNTIYF.

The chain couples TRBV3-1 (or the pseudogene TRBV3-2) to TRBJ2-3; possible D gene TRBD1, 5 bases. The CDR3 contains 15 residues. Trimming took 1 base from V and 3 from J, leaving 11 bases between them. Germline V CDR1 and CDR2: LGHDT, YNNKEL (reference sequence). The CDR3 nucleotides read TGTGCCAGCAGCCAAGTAACAGGTTGGACAGATACGCAGTATTTT. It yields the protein CASSQVTGWTDTQYF.

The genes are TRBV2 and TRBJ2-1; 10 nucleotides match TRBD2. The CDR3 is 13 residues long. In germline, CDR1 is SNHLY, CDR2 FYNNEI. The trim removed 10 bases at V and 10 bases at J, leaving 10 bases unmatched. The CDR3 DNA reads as TGTGCCACAAGCGGGAGGGCCTCAGGCGAGCAGTTCTTC. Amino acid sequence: CATSGRASGEQFF.

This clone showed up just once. CDR3 sequence: CASNGVGTGELFF. The CDR3 DNA sequence: TGTGCCAGCAACGGGGTAGGCACCGGGGAGCTGTTTTTT. The chain couples TRBV28 to TRBJ2-2; maybe TRBD2 (5 bases). Germline lookup yields CDR1 MDHEN and CDR2 SYDVKM. The CDR3 runs to 13 residues. V was shortened by 7 bases and J by 4 bases, with 10 bases between the two germline ends. Filled out from reference TRBV28 and TRBJ2-2, the complete variable domain reads DVKVTQSSRYLVKRTGEKVFLECVQDMDHENMFWYRQDPGLGLRLIYFSYDVKMKEKGDIPEGYSVSREKKERFSLILESASTNQTSMYLCASNGVGTGELFFGEGSRLTVL.

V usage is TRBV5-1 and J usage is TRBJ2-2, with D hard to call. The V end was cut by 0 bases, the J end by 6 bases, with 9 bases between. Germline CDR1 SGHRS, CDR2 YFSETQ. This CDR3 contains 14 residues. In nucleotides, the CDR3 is TGCGCCAGCAGCTTGGGAGGCACGCCCGGGGAGCTGTTTTTT. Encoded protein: CASSLGGTPGELFF. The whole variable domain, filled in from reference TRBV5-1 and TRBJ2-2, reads KAGVTQTPRYLIKTRGQQVTLSCSPISGHRSVSWYQQTPGQGLQFLFEYFSETQRNKGNFPGRFSGRQFSNSRSEMNVSTLELGDSALYLCASSLGGTPGELFFGEGSRLTVL.

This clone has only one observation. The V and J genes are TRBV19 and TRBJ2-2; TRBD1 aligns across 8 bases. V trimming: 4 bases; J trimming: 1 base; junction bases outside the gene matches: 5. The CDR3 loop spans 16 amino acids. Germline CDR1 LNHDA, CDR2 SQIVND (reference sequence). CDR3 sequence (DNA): TGTGCCAGTAGTAGCAGAGGACAGGGGAACACCGGGGAGCTGTTTTTT. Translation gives CASSSRGQGNTGELFF.

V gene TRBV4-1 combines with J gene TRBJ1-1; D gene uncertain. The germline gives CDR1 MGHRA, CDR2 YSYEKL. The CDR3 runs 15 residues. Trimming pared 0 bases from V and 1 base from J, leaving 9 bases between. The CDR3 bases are TGCGCCAGCAGCCAAGATCAGGCAGCGAACACTGAAGCTTTCTTT. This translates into CASSQDQAANTEAFF.

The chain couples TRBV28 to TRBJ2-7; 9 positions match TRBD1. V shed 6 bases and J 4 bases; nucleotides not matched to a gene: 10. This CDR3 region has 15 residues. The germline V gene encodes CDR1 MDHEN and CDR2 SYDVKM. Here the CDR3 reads CASRTIGTGMYEQYF. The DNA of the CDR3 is TGTGCCAGCAGGACCATTGGGACAGGGATGTACGAGCAGTACTTC.

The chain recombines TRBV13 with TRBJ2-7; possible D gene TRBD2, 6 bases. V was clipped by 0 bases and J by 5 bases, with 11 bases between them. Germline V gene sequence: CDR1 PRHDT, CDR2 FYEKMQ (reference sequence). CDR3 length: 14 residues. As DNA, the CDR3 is TGTGCCAGCAGCTTAGGCGGGAGTGGGGACGAGCAGTACTTC. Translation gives CASSLGGSGDEQYF.